This TCR beta chain is drawn from a study of blood T cell repertoires in COVID-19. The data were produced by immunoSEQ multiplex PCR, yet TCRdb's version contains in-frame clones alone and is incomplete. This sample has roughly 160,000 clones; roughly 80% occur once, and the top ten carry about 11%. CDR1 and CDR2 (germline): KGHSH, LQKENI. The V end lost 1 base, the J end lost 6 bases, and 9 bases lay between the germline ends. This CDR3 spans 14 amino acids. The source is a man in his fifties or sixties who had recovered from COVID-19. What was sequenced was PBMCs or T cells enriched from blood (not recorded which). The rearrangement joins TRBV18 to TRBJ2-2; D unclear. For the CDR3, the DNA is TGTGCCAGCTCACCACATCCGGTTGCCGGGGAGCTGTTTTTT. Protein product: CASSPHPVAGELFF. Variable domain in full (rest from reference TRBV18 and TRBJ2-2): NAGVMQNPRHLVRRRGQEARLRCSPMKGHSHVYWYRQLPEEGLKFMVYLQKENIIDESGMPKERFSAEFPKEGPSILRIQQVVRGDSAAYFCASSPHPVAGELFFGEGSRLTVL.